These T cell receptor beta chains were read from a single sample in a study of CD8+ T cells in alopecia areata. Data came from immunoSEQ multiplex PCR; TCRdb stores just in-frame clones and leaves some out. The sample has 130,000 or so clones; about 46% are singletons. Sequencing input: NKG2D-low CD8+ T cells sorted from blood. The receptor source for this set is a human donor with alopecia areata. Both conserved end residues are part of each CDR3. The D gene is left open where the match is weak. Some rows mark clone size as missing; the rest say once, few, many or name a class of expanded clone.

j_call v_call d_call clone_size cdr3_aa cdr3_nt
TRBJ1-2 TRBV4-1 . . CASSQVGATLNGYTF TGCGCCAGCAGCCAAGTCGGCGCTACGCTGAATGGCTACACCTTC
TRBJ2-1 TRBV29-1 TRBD2 once CSAPGLAGAHEQFF TGCAGCGCCCCCGGGCTAGCGGGGGCTCATGAGCAGTTCTTC
TRBJ2-3 TRBV29-1 . few CSVEGTDTQYF TGCAGCGTTGAGGGGACAGATACGCAGTATTTT
TRBJ2-2 TRBV29-1 TRBD1 few CSVETGDTGELFF TGCAGCGTTGAAACAGGGGACACCGGGGAGCTGTTTTTT
TRBJ2-7 TRBV27 . few CASSYGMRDEQYF TGTGCCAGCAGTTACGGAATGCGCGACGAGCAGTACTTC
TRBJ1-3 TRBV30 . . CAWSGLSSGNTIYF TGTGCCTGGAGTGGTTTAAGCTCTGGAAACACCATATATTTT
TRBJ2-1 TRBV6-4 TRBD2 . CASSHSGGHGYNEQFF TGTGCCAGCAGCCATTCGGGGGGGCATGGTTACAATGAGCAGTTCTTC
TRBJ2-7 TRBV29-1 TRBD1 . CSCIQGEVEQYF TGCAGCTGCATACAGGGGGAGGTCGAGCAGTACTTC
TRBJ2-3 TRBV27 . . CASSLSGTDTQYF TGTGCCAGCAGTTTATCTGGCACAGATACGCAGTATTTT
TRBJ2-3 TRBV29-1 . . CSVEETQSADTQYF TGCAGCGTTGAAGAGACCCAGTCGGCGGATACGCAGTATTTT
TRBJ2-7 TRBV7-9 . . CASSPERDEQYF TGTGCCAGCAGCCCGGAACGGGACGAGCAGTACTTC
TRBJ2-3 TRBV29-1 . few CSVESDTQYF TGCAGCGTTGAATCAGATACGCAGTATTTT
TRBJ2-5 TRBV6-5 . . CASSLGSQETQYF TGTGCCAGCAGTCTCGGGAGCCAAGAGACCCAGTACTTC
TRBJ2-7 TRBV29-1 . few CSVLEGSSYEQYF TGCAGCGTCCTAGAGGGATCGTCCTACGAGCAGTACTTC
TRBJ2-3 TRBV29-1 TRBD1 . CSVGGTGSSSTDTQYF TGCAGCGTCGGGGGGACAGGGAGTTCGAGCACAGATACGCAGTATTTT
TRBJ1-1 TRBV30 . . CAWGGNTEAFF TGTGCCTGGGGAGGGAACACTGAAGCTTTCTTT
TRBJ2-1 TRBV29-1 . . CSVEGWQGDGAEQFF TGCAGCGTTGAGGGGTGGCAGGGAGACGGGGCTGAGCAGTTCTTC
TRBJ2-3 TRBV6-6 . . CASTHTLGLSTDTQYF TGTGCCAGCACACACACCCTCGGACTGAGCACAGATACGCAGTATTTT
TRBJ1-2 TRBV20-1 . . CSARTDYGYTF TGCAGTGCCAGGACAGACTATGGCTACACCTTC
TRBJ2-1 TRBV6-5 . . CASSPLPDSINEQFF TGTGCCAGCAGTCCCCTCCCGGACAGCATCAATGAGCAGTTCTTC
TRBJ2-4 TRBV6-1 . . CASKSGQNIQYF TGTGCCAGCAAGTCTGGCCAAAACATTCAGTACTTC
TRBJ2-7 TRBV11-2 . . CASSLGGGTFYEQYF TGTGCCAGCAGCTTAGGTGGAGGGACCTTCTACGAGCAGTACTTC
TRBJ2-2 TRBV29-1 . . CSVEADANTGELFF TGCAGCGTTGAGGCCGACGCGAACACCGGGGAGCTGTTTTTT
TRBJ2-2 TRBV5-1 . . CASSLTVDRGELFF TGCGCCAGCAGCTTGACGGTGGATCGTGGGGAGCTGTTTTTT
TRBJ2-5 TRBV28 . . CASSFPRAETQYF TGTGCCAGCAGTTTTCCGAGGGCGGAGACCCAGTACTTC
TRBJ2-1 TRBV30 . . CAWSVGTHNEQFF TGTGCCTGGAGTGTAGGGACTCACAATGAGCAGTTCTTC
TRBJ2-7 TRBV27 TRBD2 . CASSPGLAGGTHEQYF TGTGCCAGTTCTCCGGGACTAGCGGGAGGGACCCACGAGCAGTACTTC
TRBJ2-1 TRBV6-5 TRBD2 . CASSYLAGGGNEQFF TGTGCCAGCAGTTACTTGGCGGGGGGAGGCAATGAGCAGTTCTTC
TRBJ1-2 TRBV7-9 . . CASSATTGRHYGYTF TGTGCCAGCAGCGCCACTACGGGGAGGCACTATGGCTACACCTTC
TRBJ1-1 TRBV28 . few CASSLATGIENTEAFF TGTGCCAGCAGTTTGGCTACAGGAATAGAGAACACTGAAGCTTTCTTT
TRBJ1-1 TRBV30 . . CAWSMGNTEAFF TGTGCCTGGAGTATGGGGAACACTGAAGCTTTCTTT
TRBJ2-4 TRBV7-2 . . CASGRGGKNIQYF TGTGCCAGCGGCAGGGGGGGCAAAAACATTCAGTACTTC
TRBJ2-5 TRBV29-1 . . CSVPRDLHEAQYF TGCAGCGTCCCCCGGGACCTCCACGAGGCCCAGTACTTC
TRBJ2-7 TRBV13 TRBD2 many CASSSGTSGIYEQYF TGTGCCAGCAGCTCCGGGACTAGCGGCATCTACGAGCAGTACTTC
TRBJ1-1 TRBV10-1 TRBD1 few CASSPGQGEAFF TGCGCCAGCAGCCCGGGACAGGGGGAAGCTTTCTTT
TRBJ2-3 TRBV2 TRBD2 . CASRSSGVGTDTQYF TGTGCCAGCAGATCCAGCGGGGTAGGGACAGATACGCAGTATTTT
TRBJ2-1 TRBV7-9 . . CASSSDRPGQFF TGTGCCAGCAGCTCAGACCGCCCTGGGCAGTTCTTC
TRBJ2-3 TRBV18 . . CASSSQDTDTQYF TGTGCCAGCTCATCTCAGGACACAGATACGCAGTATTTT
TRBJ1-5 TRBV4-2 . . CASSQEFSSNQPQHF TGTGCCAGCAGCCAAGAGTTTTCTAGCAATCAGCCCCAGCATTTT
TRBJ2-5 TRBV5-6 TRBD1 . CASSWGTGEGQETQYF TGTGCCAGCAGCTGGGGGACAGGGGAGGGCCAAGAGACCCAGTACTTC
TRBJ2-7 TRBV29-1 . . CSVEGGEAAGVQYF TGCAGCGTTGAGGGGGGAGAGGCTGCAGGTGTGCAGTACTTC
TRBJ2-3 TRBV5-1 . . CASSPNHVGDTQYF TGCGCCAGCAGCCCTAACCACGTGGGAGATACGCAGTATTTT
TRBJ1-6 TRBV5-6 . . CASSFGSNSPLHF TGTGCCAGCAGCTTTGGCTCAAATTCACCCCTCCACTTT
TRBJ1-3 TRBV29-1 . . CSGLTGSGNTIYF TGCAGCGGCCTTACAGGGTCTGGAAACACCATATATTTT
TRBJ2-7 TRBV6-5 TRBD1 . CASLTGQGNEQYF TGTGCCAGCCTAACCGGACAGGGAAACGAGCAGTACTTC
TRBJ2-2 TRBV29-1 . . CSVVIAGELFF TGCAGCGTTGTGATTGCCGGGGAGCTGTTTTTT
TRBJ1-1 TRBV27 . . CASKETITEAFF TGTGCCAGCAAAGAGACGATCACTGAAGCTTTCTTT
TRBJ2-2 TRBV5-1 . few CASTITGELFF TGCGCCAGCACTATCACCGGGGAGCTGTTTTTT
TRBJ2-2 TRBV7-8 . . CASSLAGELFF TGTGCCAGCAGCTTAGCCGGGGAGCTGTTTTTT
TRBJ2-2 TRBV29-1 TRBD1 . CSVEWDRVTGELFF TGCAGCGTTGAATGGGACAGGGTCACCGGGGAGCTGTTTTTT
TRBJ2-1 TRBV28 TRBD2 . CASSARGLAGGQREQFF TGTGCCAGCAGTGCCCGGGGACTAGCGGGAGGACAACGTGAGCAGTTCTTC
TRBJ2-6 TRBV28 . . CASSLWADSGANVLTF TGTGCCAGCAGTTTATGGGCAGACTCTGGGGCCAACGTCCTGACTTTC
TRBJ2-2 TRBV29-1 TRBD1 . CSAAPTGGTGELFF TGCAGCGCCGCCCCGACAGGGGGTACCGGGGAGCTGTTTTTT
TRBJ2-7 TRBV29-1 TRBD1 few CSVGTGIGYEQYF TGCAGCGTTGGGACAGGGATAGGGTACGAGCAGTACTTC
TRBJ1-1 TRBV29-1 TRBD1 few CSVEHGAGGGTEAFF TGCAGCGTTGAACATGGCGCAGGGGGCGGCACTGAAGCTTTCTTT
TRBJ2-7 TRBV29-1 TRBD2 few CSVGGTSGRHEQYF TGCAGCGTTGGCGGGACTAGCGGGAGACACGAGCAGTACTTC
TRBJ2-3 TRBV9 TRBD2 once CASSVAGGATDTQYF TGTGCCAGCAGCGTAGCCGGGGGGGCAACAGATACGCAGTATTTT
TRBJ1-2 TRBV27 . . CASRSNYGYTF TGTGCCAGCAGATCAAACTATGGCTACACCTTC
TRBJ2-7 TRBV27 TRBD1 . CASSLGDSRLEQYF TGTGCCAGCAGTTTAGGGGACAGCCGTTTGGAGCAGTACTTC
TRBJ2-2 TRBV4-1 . . CASSHGWTVTGELFF TGCGCCAGCAGCCACGGATGGACTGTCACCGGGGAGCTGTTTTTT